What follows are 27 T cell receptor beta chains derived from one specimen sequenced in a study of CD8 T cells in Susac syndrome. Random-hexamer reverse transcription was applied to roughly 0.5 to 1 ug RNA. In TCRdb, the immunoSEQ multiplex PCR reads were re-called with MiXCR into one record per CDR3 protein. This sample has fewer than 150,000 distinct CDR3 sequences, with around 91% found just once. The sample taken for sequencing was CD8+ T cells from PBMCs. The receptors were gathered from a human donor with multiple sclerosis.

V gene TRBV28 combines with J gene TRBJ1-5; D is unclear. CDR1 and CDR2 from the germline V gene are MDHEN and SYDVKM. This CDR3 comprises 14 residues. The ends were cut back, 4 bases at V and 2 bases at J, with 9 bases in the middle. CDR3 sequence reads: CASSSRTGNQPQHF. CDR3 DNA: TGTGCCAGCAGTTCGCGGACGGGCAATCAGCCCCAGCATTTT. The whole variable domain, filled in from reference TRBV28 and TRBJ1-5, reads DVKVTQSSRYLVKRTGEKVFLECVQDMDHENMFWYRQDPGLGLRLIYFSYDVKMKEKGDIPEGYSVSREKKERFSLILESASTNQTSMYLCASSSRTGNQPQHFGDGTRLSIL.

The rearrangement uses TRBV27 and TRBJ2-4, with 7 bases aligning to TRBD2. Germline V lookup: CDR1 MNHEY, CDR2 SMNVEV (reference sequence). V was pared by 3 bases and J by 1 base, with 0 bases of the junction left unmatched. The CDR3 runs to 14 residues. The CDR3 here is CASSFGGAKNIQYF. The DNA of the CDR3 is TGTGCCAGCAGTTTCGGGGGGGCCAAAAACATTCAGTACTTC.

The chain employs TRBV7-9 and TRBJ1-1, with D perhaps TRBD1 (6 bases). Germline CDR1 SEHNR, CDR2 FQNEAQ (reference sequence). The V end was cut by 3 bases, the J end by 6 bases, with 17 bases between. The CDR3 covers 15 residues. The CDR3 region is CASSFYLGGTAEAFF. The CDR3 DNA sequence: TGTGCCAGCAGCTTCTACCTAGGGGGGACGGCTGAAGCTTTCTTT.

The rearrangement links TRBV4-1 to TRBJ2-7; maybe TRBD2 (5 bases). CDR1 and CDR2 from the germline V gene are MGHRA and YSYEKL. The CDR3 totals 15 residues. The ends were cut back, 3 bases at V and 2 bases at J, with 14 bases in the middle. For the CDR3, the DNA is TGCGCCAGCAGCCAGGACGGGAAGAGCACCTACGAGCAGTACTTC. As protein: CASSQDGKSTYEQYF.

This clonotype was recorded only once. This sequence joins TRBV30 and TRBJ2-3, with 8 bases aligning to TRBD1. CDR3 size: 15 residues. Losses at the gene ends were 1 base for V and 4 bases for J; bases not matched to a gene: 7. Looked up from germline, CDR1 is GTSNPN and CDR2 is SVGIG (reference sequence). CDR3 sequence reads: CAWSAGQGAPDTQYF. DNA for the CDR3: TGTGCCTGGAGTGCAGGTCAGGGGGCCCCAGATACGCAGTATTTT. The whole variable domain, filled in from reference TRBV30 and TRBJ2-3, reads SQTIHQWPATLVQPVGSPLSLECTVEGTSNPNLYWYRQAAGRGLQLLFYSVGIGQISSEVPQNLSASRPQDRQFILSSKKLLLSDSGFYLCAWSAGQGAPDTQYFGPGTRLTVL.

The CDR3 DNA sequence: TGTGCCAGCAGCTTGATACTAGCGGAGGAGGGTACTAGCACAGATACGCAGTATTTT. The encoded protein is CASSLILAEEGTSTDTQYF. V gene TRBV13 combines with J gene TRBJ2-3; 8 bases line up with TRBD2. V gave up 3 bases and J gave up 0 bases; unmatched junction bases: 14. Germline V gene lookup returns CDR1 PRHDT and CDR2 FYEKMQ (reference sequence). The CDR3 sequence is 19 residues long. The complete variable domain, with remaining parts taken from reference TRBV13 and TRBJ2-3, reads AAGVIQSPRHLIKEKRETATLKCYPIPRHDTVYWYQQGPGQDPQFLISFYEKMQSDKGSIPDRFSAQQFSDYHSELNMSSLELGDSALYFCASSLILAEEGTSTDTQYFGPGTRLTVL.

V usage is TRBV27 and J usage is TRBJ1-2; D unclear. The CDR3 covers 13 residues. V was shortened by 4 bases and J by 0 bases, with 6 bases between the two germline ends. Germline CDR1 is MNHEY and CDR2 is SMNVEV (reference sequence). The CDR3 sequence: CASSSAANYGYTF. In DNA form, the CDR3 reads TGTGCCAGCAGTTCAGCAGCTAACTATGGCTACACCTTC.

This clonotype appeared once. This chain joins TRBV29-1 and TRBJ2-7; D is possibly TRBD1 (5 bases). Between the trimmed V and J ends, which lost 4 bases and 0 bases, there was a span of 16 bases. The CDR3 runs 15 residues. Germline V gives CDR1 SQVTM, CDR2 ANQGSEA. The CDR3 nucleotides read TGCAGCGTTGTTGACAGTCCCCTTAACTCCTACGAGCAGTACTTC. The encoded protein is CSVVDSPLNSYEQYF.

The chain has TRBV30 and TRBJ2-7, with D unclear. Trimming took 5 bases from V and 3 from J, leaving 11 bases between them. The length of the CDR3 is 12 residues. CDR1 GTSNPN and CDR2 SVGIG come from the germline V gene (reference sequence). The CDR3 DNA reads TGTGCCTGGGGGGAATCCGACTACGAGCAGTACTTC. It codes for CAWGESDYEQYF.

This chain joins TRBV28 and TRBJ2-1; D is possibly TRBD2 (8 bases). The germline CDR1 and CDR2 sequences are MDHEN and SYDVKM. V was clipped by 11 bases and J by 7 bases, with 21 bases between them. The CDR3 has 14 residues. The CDR3 coding sequence is TGTGCCCTCGGGGGGGACAGTATCGTAAATGAGCAGTTCTTC. Translated: CALGGDSIVNEQFF.

J is TRBJ1-5 and V is TRBV30, with D tentatively TRBD1 (5 bases). Germline V gives CDR1 GTSNPN, CDR2 SVGIG (reference sequence). Trimming left V 8 bases short and J 8 bases short, with 28 bases between. This CDR3 is 16 amino acids long. Here the CDR3 reads CAARVGTQAWGEPQHF. The CDR3 region has the DNA TGTGCCGCGCGGGTCGGGACTCAGGCTTGGGGTGAGCCCCAGCATTTT. The full variable domain, with the rest looked up from reference TRBV30 and TRBJ1-5, is SQTIHQWPATLVQPVGSPLSLECTVEGTSNPNLYWYRQAAGRGLQLLFYSVGIGQISSEVPQNLSASRPQDRQFILSSKKLLLSDSGFYLCAARVGTQAWGEPQHFGDGTRLSIL.

V is TRBV20-1 and J is TRBJ2-2; 9 bases match TRBD2. V lost 2 bases and J lost 0; bases outside the gene matches: 1. The CDR3 is 15 amino acids. From germline, CDR1 is DFQATT and CDR2 SNEGSKA (reference sequence). The CDR3 DNA is TGCAGTGCTAGACCTAGCGGGGCGAACACCGGGGAGCTGTTTTTT. Protein product: CSARPSGANTGELFF.

The gene calls are TRBV19 and TRBJ2-1, with D uncertain. V gave up 5 bases and J gave up 8 bases, with 13 bases separating them. This CDR3 comprises 13 residues. Germline lookup yields CDR1 LNHDA and CDR2 SQIVND (reference sequence). The CDR3 DNA reads TGTGCCAGTAGTTTTACTACCATGGATGAGCAGTTCTTC. It specifies CASSFTTMDEQFF. Full variable domain (outside the CDR3, taken from reference TRBV19 and TRBJ2-1): DGGITQSPKYLFRKEGQNVTLSCEQNLNHDAMYWYRQDPGQGLRLIYYSQIVNDFQKGDIAEGYSVSREKKESFPLTVTSAQKNPTAFYLCASSFTTMDEQFFGPGTRLTVL.

This clonotype was detected a few times. V and J are TRBV2 and TRBJ1-1, with D uncertain. The CDR3 length is 12 residues. The germline V gene encodes CDR1 SNHLY and CDR2 FYNNEI. V lost 3 bases and J 3 bases, leaving 5 bases between the germline ends. CDR3 in amino acids: CASSDSYTEAFF. The DNA of the CDR3 is TGTGCCAGCAGTGACAGTTACACTGAAGCTTTCTTT.

The CDR3 bases are TGTGCCAGCAGTGACTCCTCCCGACTAGCGGCCAGCTACAATGAGCAGTTCTTC. Its protein product is CASSDSSRLAASYNEQFF. The rearrangement uses TRBV6-4 and TRBJ2-1, with TRBD2 identical over 9 bases. V was clipped by 0 bases and J by 3 bases; unmatched bases: 9. The V gene's germline CDR1 is MRHNA and CDR2 SNTAGT. The CDR3 has 18 amino acids.

The chain links TRBV5-6 to TRBJ2-7; D gene unclear. This CDR3 has 14 residues. CDR1 SGHDT and CDR2 YYEEEE come from the germline V gene. With 2 bases removed from V and 4 bases from J, the gap between germline ends came to 13 bases. The CDR3 bases are TGTGCCAGCAGCTTATCGGGCGTCCGTTACGAGCAGTACTTC. Its translation: CASSLSGVRYEQYF. Filled out from reference TRBV5-6 and TRBJ2-7, the complete variable domain reads DAGVTQSPTHLIKTRGQQVTLRCSPKSGHDTVSWYQQALGQGPQFIFQYYEEEERQRGNFPDRFSGHQFPNYSSELNVNALLLGDSALYLCASSLSGVRYEQYFGPGTRLTVT.

This clonotype was seen a single time. The V gene is TRBV27, the J gene TRBJ2-7; 9 bases map to TRBD1. This CDR3 is 14 amino acids long. Per germline, CDR1 MNHEY and CDR2 SMNVEV (reference sequence). CDR3 sequence reads: CVTAPGTGWFEQYF. The CDR3 DNA follows: TGTGTGACCGCCCCCGGGACAGGGTGGTTCGAGCAGTACTTC.

The V call is TRBV5-6, the J call TRBJ1-1; 7 bases line up with TRBD1. The CDR3 sequence is 14 residues long. Germline CDR1 and CDR2: SGHDT and YYEEEE. Trimming removed 0 bases from V and 5 bases from J; junction bases left unmatched: 4. The DNA for the CDR3 is TGTGCCAGCAGCTTGGAGGGGGCAGAAACTGAAGCTTTCTTT. As protein: CASSLEGAETEAFF.

V gene TRBV27 combines with J gene TRBJ2-5; TRBD2 might be the D (5 bases). The V gene's germline CDR1 is MNHEY and CDR2 SMNVEV (reference sequence). Trimming stripped 2 bases from V and 5 bases from J, with 18 bases between. The CDR3 runs 16 residues. As DNA, the CDR3 is TGTGCCAGCAGTTTAGTCGGGCCCGAGTGGAGGGAGACCCAGTACTTC. Translating it yields CASSLVGPEWRETQYF.

V and J are TRBV27 and TRBJ1-1; D gene unclear. This CDR3 comprises 14 residues. The V and J ends lost 1 base and 1 base respectively, with 7 bases between them. CDR1 is MNHEY, CDR2 SMNVEV, per germline (reference sequence). The CDR3: CASSLFRGNTEAFF. Here the CDR3 DNA reads TGTGCCAGCAGTTTATTTCGGGGGAACACTGAAGCTTTCTTT.

The gene calls are TRBV27 and TRBJ1-1; D perhaps matches TRBD1 (5 bases). CDR3 length equals 14 residues. Trimming stripped 5 bases from V and 1 base from J, with 11 bases between. CDR1 and CDR2 from the germline V gene are MNHEY and SMNVEV (reference sequence). This CDR3 is CASSIIDRNTEAFF. The CDR3 DNA follows: TGTGCCAGCAGTATAATTGACAGGAACACTGAAGCTTTCTTT.

The chain uses TRBV28 and TRBJ2-1; TRBD2 matches 10 bases. Germline values: CDR1 MDHEN, CDR2 SYDVKM. V was clipped by 3 bases and J by 2 bases; unmatched bases: 4. CDR3 length equals 16 residues. CDR3 sequence: CASSFEREGTYNEQFF. CDR3 nucleotides: TGTGCCAGCAGTTTCGAGCGGGAGGGCACCTACAATGAGCAGTTCTTC.

This chain connects TRBV27 to TRBJ1-2; TRBD1 is a possible D gene (6 bases). The V end was cut by 5 bases, the J end by 4 bases, with 8 bases between. The CDR3 sequence is 12 residues long. The V gene's germline CDR1 is MNHEY and CDR2 SMNVEV (reference sequence). CDR3 coding DNA: TGTGCCAGCAGTCAGGACAGCTATGGCTACACCTTC. This gives the protein CASSQDSYGYTF.

The chain's CDR3 is CASSQDSLASYNEQFF. Here the CDR3 DNA reads TGCGCCAGCAGCCAAGATTCGCTAGCGAGCTACAATGAGCAGTTCTTC. This chain connects TRBV4-3 to TRBJ2-1; maybe TRBD2 (6 bases). Germline V gene data show CDR1 as LGHNA and CDR2 as YSLEER. The CDR3 extends over 16 amino acids. The V and J ends lost 0 bases and 3 bases respectively, with 12 bases between them.

The chain has TRBV3-1 and TRBJ1-1, with no clear D. This CDR3 comprises 13 residues. Germline loops: CDR1 LGHDT, CDR2 YNNKEL (reference sequence). The V gene lost 2 bases and the J gene lost 0 bases, with 4 bases spanning the gap. CDR3 nucleotides: TGTGCCAGCAGCCAATCCCTGAACACTGAAGCTTTCTTT. It is translated as CASSQSLNTEAFF.

The chain recombines TRBV7-8 with TRBJ2-7, with a weak D call TRBD2 (7 bases). From germline, CDR1 is SGHVS and CDR2 FQNEAQ. The CDR3 is 14 amino acids. Trimming removed 1 base at V and 4 bases at J, with 11 bases between. CDR3 DNA: TGTGCCAGCAGCTTAGAGGGAGGGACATACGAGCAGTACTTC. Its protein product is CASSLEGGTYEQYF.

The chain is built from TRBV19 and TRBJ2-3, with TRBD2 as a possible D gene (6 bases). Trimming pared 6 bases from V and 7 bases from J, leaving 11 bases between. The CDR3 is 12 residues long. From germline, CDR1 is LNHDA and CDR2 SQIVND (reference sequence). CDR3: CASSPSGHTQYF. The CDR3 DNA is TGTGCCAGTAGCCCGAGCGGGCATACGCAGTATTTT.